The clone carrying this T cell receptor (beta chain) was seen at least ten times. Via MiXCR, TCRdb re-called the 5' RACE reads, giving one row per CDR3 protein. The sample lists 40,000 to 55,000 distinct CDR3 sequences; 6.5% to 8% were seen once. The data are from a study of spatial heterogeneity in lung cancer. V shed 5 bases, J shed 6 bases, and the junction held 3 bases outside the gene matches. Germline values: CDR1 SGHVS, CDR2 FQNEAQ. The CDR3 has 14 residues. Indicated time point: sample taken at primary tumor resection. The authors sequenced whole RNA from tumor, nontumor lung or frozen PBMC without sorting.

The clonotype comes from a female donor with early-stage non-small cell lung cancer. Sequencing was performed on PBMCs, taken at surgery. V gene TRBV7-8 combines with J gene TRBJ1-6; 8 bases align to TRBD1. The CDR3 spells CASSTDRGNSPLHF. The DNA for the CDR3 is TGTGCCAGCAGCACCGACAGGGGTAATTCACCCCTCCACTTT.